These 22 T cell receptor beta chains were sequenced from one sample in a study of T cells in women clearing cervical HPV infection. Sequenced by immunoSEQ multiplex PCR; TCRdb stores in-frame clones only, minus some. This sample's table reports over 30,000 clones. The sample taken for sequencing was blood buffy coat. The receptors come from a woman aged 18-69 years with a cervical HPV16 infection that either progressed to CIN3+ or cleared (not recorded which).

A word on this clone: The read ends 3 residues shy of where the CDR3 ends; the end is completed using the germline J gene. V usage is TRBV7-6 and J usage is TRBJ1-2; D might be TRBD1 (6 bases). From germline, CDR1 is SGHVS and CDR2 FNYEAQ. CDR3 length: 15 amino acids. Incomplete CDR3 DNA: TGTGCCAGCAGCTTAGGAGCAGGGGAAGCCTACGAC. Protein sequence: CASSLGAGEAYD. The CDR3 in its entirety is CASSLGAGEAYDYTF.

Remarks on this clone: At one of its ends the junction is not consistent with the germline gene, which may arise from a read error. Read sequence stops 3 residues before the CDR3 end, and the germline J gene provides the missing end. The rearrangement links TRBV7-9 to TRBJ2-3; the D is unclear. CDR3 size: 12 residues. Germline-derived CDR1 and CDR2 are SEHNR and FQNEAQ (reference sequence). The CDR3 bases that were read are TGTGCCAGCAGCTTCTTCTCAGAGACG. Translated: CASSFFSET. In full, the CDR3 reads CASSFFSETQYF.

This CDR3 reads CASTTSRDKSGNQPQYF. The DNA read from the CDR3 is TGTGCCAGCACCACCTCCAGGGACAAATCGGGCAATCAGCCG. The chain uses TRBV6-2 or TRBV6-3 and TRBJ2-3; D might be TRBD1 (6 bases). The DNA ends 3 residues before the CDR3 does, and the rest of the CDR3 is filled in from the germline J gene. Germline values: CDR1 MNHEY, CDR2 SVGEGT. This CDR3 has 17 amino acids.

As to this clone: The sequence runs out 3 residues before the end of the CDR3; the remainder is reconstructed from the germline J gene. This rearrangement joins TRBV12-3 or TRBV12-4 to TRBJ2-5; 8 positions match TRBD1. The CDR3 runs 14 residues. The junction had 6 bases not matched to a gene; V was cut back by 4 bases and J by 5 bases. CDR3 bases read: TGTGCCAGCAGTTGGGACAGGAGGGGGGAGACC. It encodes CASSWDRRGET. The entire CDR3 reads CASSWDRRGETQYF.

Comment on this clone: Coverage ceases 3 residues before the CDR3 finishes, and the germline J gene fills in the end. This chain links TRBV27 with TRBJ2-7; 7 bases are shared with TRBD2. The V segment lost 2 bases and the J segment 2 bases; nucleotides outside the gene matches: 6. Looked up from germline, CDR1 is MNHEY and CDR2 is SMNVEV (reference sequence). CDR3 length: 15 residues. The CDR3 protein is CASSLSRTRPYEQYF. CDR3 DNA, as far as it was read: TGTGCCAGCAGTTTAAGTAGGACTAGACCCTACGAG.

CDR3 amino acids: CASSLEGAGNEQFF. The sequenced CDR3 bases are TGCGCCAGCAGCTTGGAGGGGGCGGGCAATGAG. The rearrangement uses TRBV5-1 and TRBJ2-1, with 7 positions matching TRBD1. The CDR3 goes on 3 residues after the read ends, and that part is filled in from the germline J gene. J gave up 6 bases and V 0 bases, and 3 bases lay outside the gene matches. Germline CDR1 SGHRS, CDR2 YFSETQ. This CDR3 spans 14 amino acids.

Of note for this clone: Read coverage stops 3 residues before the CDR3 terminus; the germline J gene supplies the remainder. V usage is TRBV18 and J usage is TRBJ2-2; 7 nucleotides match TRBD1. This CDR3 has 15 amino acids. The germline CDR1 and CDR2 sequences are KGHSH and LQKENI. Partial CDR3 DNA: TGTGCCAGCTCACCAGACGCAGGGGGTATTTCACCG. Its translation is CASSPDAGGISP. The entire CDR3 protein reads CASSPDAGGISPLFF.

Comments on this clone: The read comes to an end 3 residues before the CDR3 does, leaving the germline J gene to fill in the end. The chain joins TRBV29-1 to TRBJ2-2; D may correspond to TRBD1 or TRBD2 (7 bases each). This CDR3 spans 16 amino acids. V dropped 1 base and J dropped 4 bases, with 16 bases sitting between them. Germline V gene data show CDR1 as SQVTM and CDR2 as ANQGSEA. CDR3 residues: CSVEATGRGSTGELFF. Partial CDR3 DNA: TGCAGCGTTGAAGCGACAGGGAGGGGGTCCACCGGGGAG.

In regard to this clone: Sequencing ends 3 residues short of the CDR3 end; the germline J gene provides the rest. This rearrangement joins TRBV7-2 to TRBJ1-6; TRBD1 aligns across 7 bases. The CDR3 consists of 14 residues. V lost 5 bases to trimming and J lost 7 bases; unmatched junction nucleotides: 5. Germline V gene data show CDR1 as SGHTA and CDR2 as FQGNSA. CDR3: CASSVDRVNSPLHF. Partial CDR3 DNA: TGTGCCAGCAGCGTTGACAGGGTAAATTCACCC.

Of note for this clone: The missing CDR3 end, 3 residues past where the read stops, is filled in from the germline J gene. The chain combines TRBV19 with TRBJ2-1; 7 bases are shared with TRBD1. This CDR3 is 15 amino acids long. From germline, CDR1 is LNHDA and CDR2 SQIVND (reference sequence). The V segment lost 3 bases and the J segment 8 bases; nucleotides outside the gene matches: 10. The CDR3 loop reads CASSMSRGPIYEQFF. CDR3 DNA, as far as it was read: TGTGCCAGTAGTATGAGTAGGGGGCCGATCTATGAG.

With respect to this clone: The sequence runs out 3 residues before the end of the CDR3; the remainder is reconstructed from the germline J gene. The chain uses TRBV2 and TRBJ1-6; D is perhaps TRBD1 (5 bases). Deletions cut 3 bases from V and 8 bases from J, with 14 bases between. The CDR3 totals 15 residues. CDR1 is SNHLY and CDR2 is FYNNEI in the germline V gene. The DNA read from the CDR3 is TGTGCCAGCAGTGATCAGCAGGGCGGAGATTCACCC. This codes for CASSDQQGGDSP. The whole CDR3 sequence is CASSDQQGGDSPLHF.

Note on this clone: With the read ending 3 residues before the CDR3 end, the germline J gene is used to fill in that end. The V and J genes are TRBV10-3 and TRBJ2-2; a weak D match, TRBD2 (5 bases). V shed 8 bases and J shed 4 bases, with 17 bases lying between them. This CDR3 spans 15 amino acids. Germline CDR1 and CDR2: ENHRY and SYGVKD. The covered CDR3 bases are TGTGCCATCCAGGAGGTTGGGTCACCCACCGGGGAG. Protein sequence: CAIQEVGSPTGE. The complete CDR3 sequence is CAIQEVGSPTGELFF.

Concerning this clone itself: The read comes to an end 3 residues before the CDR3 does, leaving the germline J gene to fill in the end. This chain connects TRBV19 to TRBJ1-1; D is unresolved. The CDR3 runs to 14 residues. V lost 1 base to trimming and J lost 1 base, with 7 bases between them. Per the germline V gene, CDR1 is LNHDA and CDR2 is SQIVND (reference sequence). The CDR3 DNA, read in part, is TGTGCCAGTAGTATAGGTCCAGAGAACACTGAA. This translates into CASSIGPENTE. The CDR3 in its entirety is CASSIGPENTEAFF.

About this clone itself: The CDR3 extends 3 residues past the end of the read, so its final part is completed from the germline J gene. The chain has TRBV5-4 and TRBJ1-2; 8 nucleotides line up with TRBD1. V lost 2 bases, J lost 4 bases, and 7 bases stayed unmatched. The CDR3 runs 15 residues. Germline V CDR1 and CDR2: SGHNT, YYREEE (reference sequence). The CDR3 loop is CASSLPGTGIYGYTF. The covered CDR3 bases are TGTGCCAGCAGCTTACCTGGGACAGGTATCTATGGC.

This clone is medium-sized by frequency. CDR3: CSARGRGQSSYNSPLHF. The DNA read from the CDR3 is TGCAGTGCTAGAGGTCGGGGACAGAGCTCCTATAATTCACCC. The V and J genes are TRBV20-1 and TRBJ1-6; 7 bases map to TRBD1. The read halts 3 residues ahead of the CDR3 end, with the missing end drawn from the germline J gene. V was clipped by 1 base and J by 0 bases; unmatched bases: 6. The germline CDR1 and CDR2 sequences are DFQATT and SNEGSKA (reference sequence). The CDR3 extends over 17 amino acids.

CDR3 DNA, as far as it was read: TGTGCCAGCAGTGAGGACAGGGGGCGGAATGAAAAG. This encodes CASSEDRGRNEK. The entire CDR3 protein reads CASSEDRGRNEKLFF. The chain couples TRBV2 to TRBJ2-2; 11 nucleotides line up with TRBD1. The CDR3 end is not reached by the read, which stops 3 residues before it; the germline J gene fills it in. This CDR3 has 15 amino acids. Germline CDR1 and CDR2: SNHLY and FYNNEI.

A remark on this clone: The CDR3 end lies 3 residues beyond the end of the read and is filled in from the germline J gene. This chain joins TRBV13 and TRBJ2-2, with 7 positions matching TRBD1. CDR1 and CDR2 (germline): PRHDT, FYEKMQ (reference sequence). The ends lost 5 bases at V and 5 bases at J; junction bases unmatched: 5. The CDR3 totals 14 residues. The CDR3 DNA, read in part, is TGTGCCAGCAGCCTACGACAGGGAACCGGGGAG. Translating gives CASSLRQGTGE. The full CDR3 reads CASSLRQGTGELFF.

The CDR3 sequence is CASSLATGDRAFF. Incomplete CDR3 DNA: TGTGCCAGCAGCTTAGCGACGGGGGATCGG. This sequence joins TRBV7-9 and TRBJ1-1, with D perhaps TRBD1 (5 bases). The read terminates 3 residues before the CDR3 end, so the remaining end is supplied by the germline J gene. This CDR3 has 13 residues. Germline loops: CDR1 SEHNR, CDR2 FQNEAQ (reference sequence).

The CDR3 region is CASSLEGQANYGYTF. The sequenced CDR3 bases are TGTGCCAGCAGCTTGGAGGGGCAGGCGAACTATGGC. The V call is TRBV5-4, the J call TRBJ1-2; tentatively, D is TRBD1 (5 bases). The read stops 3 residues short of the end of the CDR3; the missing end is completed from the germline J gene. The CDR3 length is 15 residues. Looked up from germline, CDR1 is SGHNT and CDR2 is YYREEE (reference sequence). The V and J ends lost 0 bases and 2 bases respectively, with 11 bases between them.

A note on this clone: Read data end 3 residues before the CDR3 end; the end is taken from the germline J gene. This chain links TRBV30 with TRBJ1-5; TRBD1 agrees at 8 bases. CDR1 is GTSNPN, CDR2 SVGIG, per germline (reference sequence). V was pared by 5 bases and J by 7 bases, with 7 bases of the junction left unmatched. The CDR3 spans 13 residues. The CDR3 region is CAWGGQGGQPQHF. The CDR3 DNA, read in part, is TGTGCCTGGGGAGGACAGGGCGGCCAGCCC.

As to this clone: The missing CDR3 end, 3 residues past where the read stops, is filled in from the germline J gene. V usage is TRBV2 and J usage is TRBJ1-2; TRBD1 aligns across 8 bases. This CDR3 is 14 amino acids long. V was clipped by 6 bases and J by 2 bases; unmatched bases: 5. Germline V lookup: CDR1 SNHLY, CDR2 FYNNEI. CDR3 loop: CASSDGQGNYGYTF. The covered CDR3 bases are TGTGCCAGCAGCGACGGACAGGGAAACTATGGC.

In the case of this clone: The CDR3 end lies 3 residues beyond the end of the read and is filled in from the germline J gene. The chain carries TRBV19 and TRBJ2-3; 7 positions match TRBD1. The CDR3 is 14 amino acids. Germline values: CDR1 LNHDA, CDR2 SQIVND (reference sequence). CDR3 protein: CASSIGQGNQPQYF. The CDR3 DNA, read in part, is TGTGCCAGTAGTATAGGACAGGGCAATCAGCCG.